The rows below give T cell receptor beta chains drawn from one sample of a study of lymphopenia after photon versus proton radiotherapy. Clones were read by immunoSEQ multiplex PCR, and TCRdb kept only the in-frame ones, dropping some. Of over 50,000 clones in the sample, approximately 86% are singletons; the top ten hold approximately 2%. The sequenced sample was peripheral blood, obtained from a patient treated with photon-based radiotherapy. These receptors all stem from a man between 40 and 49 years old with gastric cancer. Each CDR3 is given with its conserved first and last residue. For some rows the clone size is stated as once, few or many, or as a class when expanded; others skip it.

V gene | clone size | CDR3 protein
TRBV28 | . | CASSLGGGRTEAFF
TRBV2 | . | CASKGNNEKLFF
TRBV4-3 | . | CASSQDWVTPSYEQYF
TRBV7-9 | . | CASSGGGILNYGYTF
TRBV30 | few | CAWGNYEQYF
TRBV7-2 | . | CASSAPPRPSRHF
TRBV27 | . | CASSLQQGNYGYTF
TRBV11-2 | . | CASSGGLAGYNEQFF
TRBV19 | . | CASSSGASGELFF
TRBV10-1 | . | CASSDRTSGRQETQYF
TRBV4-1 | . | CASSQVGGEKLFF
TRBV6-6 | . | CASSYSKRDGYTF
TRBV28 | . | CAVVVMEGLSEKLFF
TRBV19 | . | CASSPRGAYRDQQSNQPQHF
TRBV7-9 | . | CASSQRRGQGYNEQFF
TRBV29-1 | . | CSVGGQGYGYTF
TRBV6-6 | . | CATGKQDPTRQYF
TRBV6-5 | . | CASSRRDYGYTF
TRBV27 | . | CASSSIGQGDTIYF
TRBV6-1 | . | CASSDIRRGTETQYF
TRBV11-2 | . | CASSPGETQYF
TRBV4-2 | once | CASSQEGTRSGNTIYF
TRBV29-1 | . | CSAEGTQYF
TRBV12-5 | once | CASGPGTAERRGRDTEAFF
TRBV10-1 | . | CASDRQGQGNTIYF
TRBV19 | . | CASSIGTGAGNTIYF
TRBV27 | . | CASSLSTSGGPNEQFF
TRBV5-4 | . | CASSLRGAEYEQYF
TRBV4-3 | . | CASSLRVSGTEAFF
TRBV7-2 | . | CASSFTGNNYGYTF
TRBV29-1 | . | CSVGRESYEQYF
TRBV19 | . | CASQPRAGELFF
TRBV5-5 | once | CASSWGPLSTDTQYF
TRBV4-1 | once | CASSQDGTANEKLFF
TRBV10-3 | . | CAIALGDTQYF
TRBV7-9 | . | CASSSSWAEAFF
TRBV7-2 | . | CASSFSETQYF
TRBV4-3 | . | CASSQDGGGGQPQHF
TRBV7-2 | . | CASTAGRTNTGELFF
TRBV30 | . | CAWSAGTLGGQPQHF
TRBV9 | once | CASSPRSGTNEKLFF
TRBV27 | . | CASSPGTGSNTEAFF
TRBV19 | . | CASSQQGDNSPLHF
TRBV27 | . | CASSSGGSGNTIYF
TRBV19 | . | CASSIYGRTDTGNKGTQYF
TRBV2 | . | CASSEEGGPTNEKLFF
TRBV23-1 | . | CASSWTENTGELFF
TRBV18 | . | CASSLGRERGYTF
TRBV30 | . | CAWRGGDNQPQHF
TRBV5-6 | . | CASSVRRQTSPRMNTEAFF
TRBV9 | . | CASSVGTGPGTNEKLFF
TRBV7-6 | once | CASSSGVESHSRANVLTF
TRBV9 | . | CASSVAPTGLRNEKLFF
TRBV5-5 | . | CASSFGWIQETQYF
TRBV6-1 | . | CASRELRGADTEAFF
TRBV7-2 | . | CASSLYRTGELFF
TRBV1 | . | CTSSPGQGERNTF
TRBV27 | . | CASSLGGGNAFF